Listed below are T cell receptor beta chains from one sample, sequenced in a study of regulatory T cells in long-lasting Graves disease. TCRdb analysed the multiplex PCR reads with MiXCR anew, one entry per CDR3 protein. The sample shows a few hundred thousand distinct CDR3 sequences, less than 20% of them seen only once. The same sample was also studied in work on T cells in Graves' hyperthyroidism and ophthalmopathy.

Source: peripheral blood mononuclear cells (PBMCs), taken at new diagnosis, from a patient treated with antithyroid drugs. The receptors originated from a woman in her late teens or twenties with Graves disease. Each CDR3 is given with its conserved first and last residue. Fields, in order: J gene, D gene, V gene, clone size, CDR3 DNA, CDR3 protein. The D gene is left open where the match is weak. Expanded clones get a size class; other rows say once, few or many, or leave the size out.

>TRBJ2-7|TRBD1|TRBV7-2|.
TGTGCCAGCAGCCAGAGGCCGGGACAGGGGGCCTACGAGCAGTACTTC
CASSQRPGQGAYEQYF
>TRBJ1-1|TRBD1|TRBV6-2/TRBV6-3|few
TGTGCCAGCACGACAGGGCAGAACACTGAAGCTTTCTTT
CASTTGQNTEAFF
>TRBJ1-2|.|TRBV6-1|few
TGTGCCAGCGTTCCTTTGTGGGACTTTAACTATGGCTACACCTTC
CASVPLWDFNYGYTF
>TRBJ2-2|.|TRBV5-1|.
TGCGCCAGCAGCTTGGCCCAGCCCCCCAGGCCCGGGGAGCTGTTTTTT
CASSLAQPPRPGELFF
>TRBJ2-7|.|TRBV11-1|many
TGTGCCAGCAGTCACGACCCAACCCACGAGCAGTACTTC
CASSHDPTHEQYF
>TRBJ2-3|.|TRBV20-1|many
TGCAGTGTTGGTCAGGGTAGGACAGATACGCAGTATTTT
CSVGQGRTDTQYF
>TRBJ2-7|.|TRBV4-3|few
TGCGCCAGCAGCCAAATACAGGGAAACTACGAGCAGTACTTC
CASSQIQGNYEQYF
>TRBJ2-7|.|TRBV5-1|many
TGCGCCAGCAGCTTGGAGTCCTCCTACGAGCAGTACTTC
CASSLESSYEQYF
>TRBJ2-5|.|TRBV11-2|many
TGTGCCAGCAGCTTAGCTTACCAAGAGACCCAGTACTTC
CASSLAYQETQYF
>TRBJ1-2|.|TRBV24-1|many
TGTGCCACCAGTGAGGGGGGGAACTATGGCTACACCTTC
CATSEGGNYGYTF
>TRBJ2-1|TRBD2|TRBV20-1|many
TGCAGTGCTCCACGGGTAGCGGGCCAACCGTTCAATGAGCAGTTCTTC
CSAPRVAGQPFNEQFF
>TRBJ2-3|.|TRBV5-4|few
TGTGCCAGCAGCTTCCTAGTAGCGGAAGACACAGATACGCAGTATTTT
CASSFLVAEDTDTQYF
>TRBJ2-3|.|TRBV28|many
TGTGCCAGCAGTATCCGTGGGGCAGATACGCAGTATTTT
CASSIRGADTQYF
>TRBJ2-5|.|TRBV7-2|.
TGTGCCAGCAGCTCAGTTCAGGGGGGGCAAGAGACCCAGTACTTC
CASSSVQGGQETQYF
>TRBJ2-2|.|TRBV11-3|few
TGTGCCAGCAGCCCCACCCCGGGCAGGGGAAACACCGGGGAGCTGTTTTTT
CASSPTPGRGNTGELFF
>TRBJ2-5|.|TRBV2|few
TGTGCCAGCGTGAGAAATCTCCAAGAGACCCAGTACTTC
CASVRNLQETQYF
>TRBJ2-1|TRBD1|TRBV12-3/TRBV12-4|.
TGTGCCAGCAGTCCCAGGGGGCGTTGGGACAATGAGCAGTTCTTC
CASSPRGRWDNEQFF
>TRBJ1-5|.|TRBV6-2/TRBV6-3|few
TGTGCCAGCAGTTACTCGATATTACGCGCAGGGGGCAATCAGCCCCAGCATTTT
CASSYSILRAGGNQPQHF
>TRBJ2-7|TRBD1|TRBV27|many
TGTGCCAGCAGTACCGACAGGGTTCCCTCCGAGCAGTACTTC
CASSTDRVPSEQYF
>TRBJ1-5|.|TRBV6-1|many
TGTGCCAGCAGTGCGGGGCTCAATCAGCCCCAGCATTTT
CASSAGLNQPQHF
>TRBJ2-1|TRBD2|TRBV20-1|many
TGCAGTGCTAGAGCTACTAGCGGGAGGTTCAATGAGCAGTTCTTC
CSARATSGRFNEQFF
>TRBJ1-5|.|TRBV24-1|few
TGTGCCACCAGTGTCAGGGCGAGCAATCAGCCCCAGCATTTT
CATSVRASNQPQHF
>TRBJ2-7|.|TRBV20-1|many
TGCAGTGGGCGGGAATCCTACGAGCAGTACTTC
CSGRESYEQYF
>TRBJ2-2|.|TRBV27|many
TGTGCCAGCAGTTTAGAAGTTACCACCGGGGAGCTGTTTTTT
CASSLEVTTGELFF
>TRBJ2-7|TRBD2|TRBV11-1|many
TGTGCCAGCAGCTTGGCGGGAGAAGGCGAGCAGTACTTC
CASSLAGEGEQYF
>TRBJ2-3|.|TRBV5-1|few
TGCGCCAGCAGCAAAGGACAGTTCACAGATACGCAGTATTTT
CASSKGQFTDTQYF
>TRBJ2-1|TRBD2|TRBV6-1|once
TGTGCCAGCAGTCAGACCGGGACTAGTGAGGCTGAGCAGTTCTTC
CASSQTGTSEAEQFF
>TRBJ2-1|TRBD1|TRBV28|few
TGTGCCAGCAGTCCCCCCCAGGGGGTAAGGGGATTCTTC
CASSPPQGVRGFF
>TRBJ2-1|.|TRBV24-1|many
TGTGCCACCAGTGACCGTTCCACAGGGCGGAATGAGCAGTTCTTC
CATSDRSTGRNEQFF
>TRBJ1-6|TRBD1|TRBV5-1|.
TGCGCCAGCAGCTCAGGACAGGGGGGAACCTATAATTCACCCCTCCACTTT
CASSSGQGGTYNSPLHF
>TRBJ1-2|.|TRBV27|many
TGTGCCAGCAGTTTACGGGGACGTCTCGGCTATGGCTACACCTTC
CASSLRGRLGYGYTF
>TRBJ2-7|.|TRBV28|many
TGTGCCAGCAAACCGGGAGCTAGGGGCTACGAGCAGTACTTC
CASKPGARGYEQYF
>TRBJ1-2|.|TRBV24-1|many
TGTGCCACCAGTGACCAGGGACAAGCGGATGGCTACACCTTC
CATSDQGQADGYTF
>TRBJ2-1|.|TRBV20-1|many
TGCAGTGCCCCCGGCGGGGCGCCTTACAATGAGCAGTTCTTC
CSAPGGAPYNEQFF
>TRBJ1-1|TRBD1|TRBV6-1|many
TGTGCCAGCAGGCGGACAGGGGCTGAAGCTTTCTTT
CASRRTGAEAFF
>TRBJ2-7|.|TRBV5-1|few
TGCGCCAGCACCCCCCTCAGCTCCTACGAGCAGTACTTC
CASTPLSSYEQYF
>TRBJ2-7|TRBD2|TRBV4-1|few
TGCGCCAGCAGCGAAACGGGAGGACCCGCCTACGAGCAGTACTTC
CASSETGGPAYEQYF
>TRBJ2-5|.|TRBV20-1|many
TGCAGTGCTAGAGATGTTTTCAGCGGGCAAGAGACCCAGTACTTC
CSARDVFSGQETQYF
>TRBJ1-1|.|TRBV2|many
TGTGCCAGTAAGCCCGGACAGAACACTGAAGCTTTCTTT
CASKPGQNTEAFF
>TRBJ2-5|TRBD2|TRBV11-2|many
TGTGCCAGCAGCTTACGTGTGGGGGGAGGGGACCCTCGTCAAGAGACCCAGTACTTC
CASSLRVGGGDPRQETQYF
>TRBJ1-2|.|TRBV30|many
TGTGCCTGGATGGTAGGGGGGGCTGGCTACACCTTC
CAWMVGGAGYTF
>TRBJ1-2|.|TRBV18|.
TGTGCCAGCTCACCACGACGGTCTAACTATGGCTACACCTTC
CASSPRRSNYGYTF
>TRBJ2-2|.|TRBV9|.
TGTGCCAGCAGCGTCCAAAACACCGGGGAGCTGTTTTTT
CASSVQNTGELFF
>TRBJ2-7|TRBD2|TRBV30|many
TGTGCCTGGAGTGTCGCGGGAGGGCTCGAGCAGTACTTC
CAWSVAGGLEQYF
>TRBJ2-3|TRBD2|TRBV7-9|many
TGTGCCAGCAGCTTCGGACTAGCGGGTTTCACAGATACGCAGTATTTT
CASSFGLAGFTDTQYF